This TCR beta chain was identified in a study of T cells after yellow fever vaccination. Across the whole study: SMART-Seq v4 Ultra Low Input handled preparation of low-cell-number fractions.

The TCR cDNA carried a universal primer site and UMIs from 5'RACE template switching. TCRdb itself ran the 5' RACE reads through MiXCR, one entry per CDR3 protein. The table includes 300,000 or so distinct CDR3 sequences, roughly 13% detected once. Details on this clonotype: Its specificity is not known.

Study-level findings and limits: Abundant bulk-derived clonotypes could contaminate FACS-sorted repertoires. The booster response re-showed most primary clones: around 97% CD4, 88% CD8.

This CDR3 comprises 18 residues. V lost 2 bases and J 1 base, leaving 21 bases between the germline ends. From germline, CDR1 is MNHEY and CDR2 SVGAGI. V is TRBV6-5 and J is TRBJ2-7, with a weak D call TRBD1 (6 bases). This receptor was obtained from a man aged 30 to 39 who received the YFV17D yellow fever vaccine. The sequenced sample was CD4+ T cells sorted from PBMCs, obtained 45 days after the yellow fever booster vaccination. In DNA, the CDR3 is TGTGCCAGCAGTTACGGTGGGACATCATCAACGCCGTCCTACGAGCAGTACTTC. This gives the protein CASSYGGTSSTPSYEQYF.